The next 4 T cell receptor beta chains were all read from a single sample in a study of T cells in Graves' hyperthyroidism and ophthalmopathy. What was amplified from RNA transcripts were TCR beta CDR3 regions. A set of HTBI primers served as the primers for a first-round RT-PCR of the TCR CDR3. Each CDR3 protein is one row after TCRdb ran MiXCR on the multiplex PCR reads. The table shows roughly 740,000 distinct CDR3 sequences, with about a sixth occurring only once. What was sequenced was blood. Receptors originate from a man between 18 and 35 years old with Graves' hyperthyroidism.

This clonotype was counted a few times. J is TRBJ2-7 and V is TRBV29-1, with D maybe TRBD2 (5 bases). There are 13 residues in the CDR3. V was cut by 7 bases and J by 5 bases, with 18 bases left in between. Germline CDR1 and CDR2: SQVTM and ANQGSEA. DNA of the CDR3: TGCAGCGCCAGACCCCCGGGGTTCAACGAGCAGTACTTC. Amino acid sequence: CSARPPGFNEQYF.

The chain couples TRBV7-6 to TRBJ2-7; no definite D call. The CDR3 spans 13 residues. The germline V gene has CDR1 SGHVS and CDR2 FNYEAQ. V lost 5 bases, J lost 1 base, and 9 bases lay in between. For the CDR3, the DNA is TGTGCCAGCAGCCCCAGTAAGTCCTACGAGCAGTACTTC. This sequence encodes CASSPSKSYEQYF.

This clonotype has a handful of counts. The CDR3 DNA reads as TGTGCCAGTAGTTTCTGGGGGACAGGGGCTTCCTACGAGCAGTACTTC. Translated, it gives CASSFWGTGASYEQYF. The chain joins TRBV19 to TRBJ2-7; 10 nucleotides match TRBD1. Trimming removed 5 bases from V and 1 base from J; junction bases left unmatched: 8. The CDR3 loop spans 16 amino acids. Germline CDR1 LNHDA, CDR2 SQIVND (reference sequence).

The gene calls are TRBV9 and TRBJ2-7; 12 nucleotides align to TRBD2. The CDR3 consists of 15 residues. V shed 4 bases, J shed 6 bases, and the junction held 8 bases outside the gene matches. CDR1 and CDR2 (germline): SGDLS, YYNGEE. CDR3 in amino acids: CASSFTSGRTGEQYF. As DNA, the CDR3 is TGTGCCAGCAGCTTTACTAGCGGGAGGACGGGCGAGCAGTACTTC.